What follows are 10 T cell receptor beta chains derived from one specimen sequenced in a study of graft-versus-host responses after intestinal transplantation. Antigens of these TCRs are unknown. Repertoires were generated with immunoSEQ multiplex PCR, while TCRdb's copy carries only in-frame clones and drops some. The sample lists approximately 110,000 clones; roughly 93% were seen once. The sample in question was unstimulated CD8+ T cells sorted from spleen or lymph node cells, obtained before transplant. The receptors originated from a human donor who was the organ donor for an intestinal transplant.

The chain couples TRBV27 to TRBJ2-5, with a tentative D call TRBD1 (6 bases). V lost 3 bases, J lost 0 bases, and 17 bases lay in between. Germline loops: CDR1 MNHEY, CDR2 SMNVEV (reference sequence). This CDR3 contains 17 residues. The CDR3 region has the DNA TGTGCCAGCAGTTTTTTCGGAACAGGGCAAGACCAAGAGACCCAGTACTTC. Translating it yields CASSFFGTGQDQETQYF.

This sequence joins TRBV5-4 and TRBJ2-7; maybe TRBD1 (5 bases). The CDR3 has 16 residues. Germline CDR1 is SGHNT and CDR2 is YYREEE (reference sequence). The ends were cut back, 0 bases at V and 3 bases at J, with 16 bases in the middle. The CDR3 protein is CASSLDRGLPYYEQYF. The CDR3 region has the DNA TGTGCCAGCAGCTTGGATAGGGGATTACCTTACTACGAGCAGTACTTC.

A single count supports this clone. The rearrangement uses TRBV23-1 and TRBJ2-7; 7 bases match TRBD2. TRBV23-1 is marked as an open reading frame, function uncertain. With V trimmed by 9 bases and J by 1 base, 9 bases remained unmatched. The CDR3 is 14 amino acids. This chain's CDR3 is CARVGEGFSYEQYF. In DNA, the CDR3 is TGCGCCAGGGTGGGGGAGGGCTTTTCCTACGAGCAGTACTTC.

In regard to this clone: Other DNA sequences in this sample translate to the same CDR3. The J gene is TRBJ1-1, the V gene TRBV7-9; 8 nucleotides align to TRBD1. Per the germline V gene, CDR1 is SEHNR and CDR2 is FQNEAQ (reference sequence). With 1 base clipped from V and 1 base from J, the junction kept 2 bases outside the gene matches. The CDR3 has 15 residues. The CDR3 sequence is CASSLGTGGNTEAFF. The CDR3 bases are TGTGCCAGCAGCTTAGGAACAGGGGGGAACACTGAAGCTTTCTTT.

The chain joins TRBV25-1 to TRBJ1-4; a possible D gene is TRBD1 (5 bases). The V and J ends lost 5 bases and 6 bases respectively, with 19 bases between them. The CDR3 covers 16 residues. Germline CDR1 and CDR2: MGHDK and SYGVNS. In DNA form, the CDR3 reads TGTGCCAGCAGTCTCCCCGCCGGCAGGGATGATGAAAAACTGTTTTTT. Its translation is CASSLPAGRDDEKLFF.

The V gene is TRBV28, the J gene TRBJ2-1; 9 bases agree with TRBD2. The CDR3 loop spans 15 amino acids. V trimming: 5 bases; J trimming: 1 base; junction bases outside the gene matches: 3. Germline values: CDR1 MDHEN, CDR2 SYDVKM. The CDR3 loop is CASSVLAGSYNEQFF. CDR3 bases: TGTGCCAGCAGTGTCCTAGCGGGGTCCTACAATGAGCAGTTCTTC.

This chain uses TRBV9 with TRBJ1-2; possible D gene TRBD1, 5 bases. Germline lookup yields CDR1 SGDLS and CDR2 YYNGEE. Between the trimmed V and J ends, which lost 0 bases and 3 bases, there was a span of 12 bases. The CDR3 length is 15 residues. CDR3 nucleotides: TGTGCCAGCAGCGTAGCTCCGGACACCCACTATGGCTACACCTTC. Protein: CASSVAPDTHYGYTF.

The CDR3 here is CSVDRQGGADTQYF. The DNA for the CDR3 is TGCAGCGTTGATCGGCAGGGAGGAGCAGATACGCAGTATTTT. V gene TRBV29-1 combines with J gene TRBJ2-3; tentative D call: TRBD2 (6 bases). Deletions cut 3 bases from V and 4 bases from J, with 14 bases between. Germline V CDR1 and CDR2: SQVTM, ANQGSEA. This CDR3 has 14 residues.

The chain links TRBV9 to TRBJ2-7; TRBD2 aligns across 11 bases. This CDR3 spans 15 amino acids. Looked up from germline, CDR1 is SGDLS and CDR2 is YYNGEE. The junction had 5 bases not matched to a gene; V was cut back by 3 bases and J by 3 bases. The CDR3 region has the DNA TGTGCCAGCAGCGGAGGGGGGACTAGCGGCTACGAGCAGTACTTC. Its protein product is CASSGGGTSGYEQYF.

V is TRBV11-2 and J is TRBJ2-6, with D maybe TRBD1 (5 bases). The CDR3 loop spans 16 amino acids. The germline V gene has CDR1 SGHAT and CDR2 FQNNGV. Trimming stripped 2 bases from V and 3 bases from J, with 11 bases between. CDR3 in DNA: TGTGCCAGCAGCTTATGGGGCCCCGATGGGGCCAACGTCCTGACTTTC. Translation: CASSLWGPDGANVLTF. Full variable domain (missing parts from reference TRBV11-2 and TRBJ2-6): EAGVAQSPRYKIIEKRQSVAFWCNPISGHATLYWYQQILGQGPKLLIQFQNNGVVDDSQLPKDRFSAERLKGVDSTLKIQPAKLEDSAVYLCASSLWGPDGANVLTFGAGSRLTVL.